Listed below are T cell receptor beta chains from one sample, sequenced in a study of blood T cell repertoires in COVID-19. Method: immunoSEQ multiplex PCR; TCRdb's copy keeps in-frame clones and lacks some. Of roughly 71,000 clones listed, roughly 80% are singletons. Sequenced input: peripheral blood. The receptors were gathered from a woman older than 75 with acute or convalescent COVID-19. CDR3s include the opening cysteine and the closing phenylalanine or tryptophan. D genes are given only for firm matches. Size is stated for part of the rows, as once, few or many counts, or as a class when the clone is expanded.

j_call: TRBJ1-5; v_call: TRBV14; clone_size: -; d_call: -; cdr3_nt: TGTGCCAGCAGCCAACTAGGAGGGCAGCCCCAGCATTTT; cdr3_aa: CASSQLGGQPQHF
j_call: TRBJ2-5; v_call: TRBV6-5; clone_size: -; d_call: -; cdr3_nt: TGTGCCAGCAGTTACTCGCAGCGGCGTGAGACCCAGTACTTC; cdr3_aa: CASSYSQRRETQYF
j_call: TRBJ2-7; v_call: TRBV5-1; clone_size: -; d_call: TRBD2; cdr3_nt: TGCGCCAGCAGCTTCCCGGGGGGGTCCTACGAGCAGTACTTC; cdr3_aa: CASSFPGGSYEQYF
j_call: TRBJ2-3; v_call: TRBV29-1; clone_size: -; d_call: TRBD2; cdr3_nt: TGCAGCGTTGTTTGGACTAGCGGCTCAGATACGCAGTATTTT; cdr3_aa: CSVVWTSGSDTQYF
j_call: TRBJ2-1; v_call: TRBV9; clone_size: -; d_call: TRBD2; cdr3_nt: TGTGCCAGCAGCGTCCTAGCGGGAGAACCTTTCTTC; cdr3_aa: CASSVLAGEPFF
j_call: TRBJ2-2; v_call: TRBV5-1; clone_size: few; d_call: -; cdr3_nt: TGCGCCAGCAGCTCCGGTAGCGGGAACACCGGGGAGCTGTTTTTT; cdr3_aa: CASSSGSGNTGELFF
j_call: TRBJ2-5; v_call: TRBV18; clone_size: -; d_call: TRBD1; cdr3_nt: TGTGCCAGCTCACCAAGACAGGGGTCTGAGACCCAGTACTTC; cdr3_aa: CASSPRQGSETQYF
j_call: TRBJ2-1; v_call: TRBV5-1; clone_size: -; d_call: TRBD2; cdr3_nt: TGCGCCAGCAGCTTGGAAGGGACTAGCAACTATGAGCAGTTCTTC; cdr3_aa: CASSLEGTSNYEQFF
j_call: TRBJ2-1; v_call: TRBV30; clone_size: few; d_call: -; cdr3_nt: TGTGCCTGGAGTGGACAAGCCAGTGGGCCTGCGCAGTTCTTC; cdr3_aa: CAWSGQASGPAQFF
j_call: TRBJ1-1; v_call: TRBV11-3; clone_size: -; d_call: -; cdr3_nt: TGTGCCAGCACCCACCGGTGGGCCACTGAAGCTTTCTTT; cdr3_aa: CASTHRWATEAFF
j_call: TRBJ2-7; v_call: TRBV5-1; clone_size: -; d_call: TRBD2; cdr3_nt: TGCGCCAGCAGCCAACAGACTAGCGGCTACGAGCAGTACTTC; cdr3_aa: CASSQQTSGYEQYF
j_call: TRBJ2-3; v_call: TRBV30; clone_size: -; d_call: TRBD2; cdr3_nt: TGTGCCAGACGGACTAGCGGGGGGGATACGCAGTATTTT; cdr3_aa: CARRTSGGDTQYF
j_call: TRBJ1-2; v_call: TRBV5-4; clone_size: few; d_call: -; cdr3_nt: TGTGCCAGCAGCTTGCGATGGGCAGGGAACTATGGCTACACCTTC; cdr3_aa: CASSLRWAGNYGYTF
j_call: TRBJ2-1; v_call: TRBV7-3; clone_size: -; d_call: TRBD2; cdr3_nt: TGTGCCAGCAGCCTGGGTAGCGGGAATGAGCAGTTCTTC; cdr3_aa: CASSLGSGNEQFF
j_call: TRBJ2-5; v_call: TRBV5-4; clone_size: -; d_call: -; cdr3_nt: TGTGCCAGCAGCCGGGTACAGGGCGAAGAGACCCAGTACTTC; cdr3_aa: CASSRVQGEETQYF
j_call: TRBJ1-5; v_call: TRBV4-1; clone_size: -; d_call: TRBD1; cdr3_nt: TGCGCCAGCAGCCCCGCACAGGGGGGTCAGCCCCAGCATTTT; cdr3_aa: CASSPAQGGQPQHF
j_call: TRBJ1-3; v_call: TRBV11-2; clone_size: -; d_call: -; cdr3_nt: TGTGCCAGCAGCTTAGATCCTGCGGGGGCGGCTGGAAACACCATATATTTT; cdr3_aa: CASSLDPAGAAGNTIYF
j_call: TRBJ2-7; v_call: TRBV7-6; clone_size: -; d_call: -; cdr3_nt: TGTGCCAGCAGCCGGGAGCGAATCTACGAGCAGTACTTC; cdr3_aa: CASSRERIYEQYF
j_call: TRBJ2-3; v_call: TRBV6-6; clone_size: once; d_call: TRBD2; cdr3_nt: TGTGCCAGCAGCCTTAGCGGGACTAGCACAGATACGCAGTATTTT; cdr3_aa: CASSLSGTSTDTQYF
j_call: TRBJ2-5; v_call: TRBV11-2; clone_size: -; d_call: TRBD1; cdr3_nt: TGTGCCAGCAGCTTGTTTAAAAAACAGGGGGCTGTGACCCAGTACTTC; cdr3_aa: CASSLFKKQGAVTQYF